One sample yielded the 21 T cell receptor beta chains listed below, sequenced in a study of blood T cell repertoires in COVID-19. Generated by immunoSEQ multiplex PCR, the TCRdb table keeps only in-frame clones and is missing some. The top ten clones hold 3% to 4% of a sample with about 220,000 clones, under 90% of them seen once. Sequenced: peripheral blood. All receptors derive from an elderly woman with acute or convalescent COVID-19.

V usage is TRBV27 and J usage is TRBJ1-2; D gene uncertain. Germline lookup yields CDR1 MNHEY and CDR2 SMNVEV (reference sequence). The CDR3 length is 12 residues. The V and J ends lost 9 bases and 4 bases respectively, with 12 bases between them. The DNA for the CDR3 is TGTGCCAGTCGGGGAGATCTCTATGGCTACACCTTC. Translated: CASRGDLYGYTF.

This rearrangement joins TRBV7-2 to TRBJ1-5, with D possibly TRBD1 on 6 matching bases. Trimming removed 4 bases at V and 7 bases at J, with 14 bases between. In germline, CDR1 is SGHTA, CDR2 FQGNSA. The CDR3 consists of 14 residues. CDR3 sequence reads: CASSYRGGGQPQHF. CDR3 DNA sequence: TGTGCCAGCAGCTATAGAGGGGGTGGACAGCCCCAGCATTTT. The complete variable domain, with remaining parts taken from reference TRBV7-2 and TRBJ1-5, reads GAGVSQSPSNKVTEKGKDVELRCDPISGHTALYWYRQSLGQGLEFLIYFQGNSAPDKSGLPSDRFSAERTGGSVSTLTIQRTQQEDSAVYLCASSYRGGGQPQHFGDGTRLSIL.

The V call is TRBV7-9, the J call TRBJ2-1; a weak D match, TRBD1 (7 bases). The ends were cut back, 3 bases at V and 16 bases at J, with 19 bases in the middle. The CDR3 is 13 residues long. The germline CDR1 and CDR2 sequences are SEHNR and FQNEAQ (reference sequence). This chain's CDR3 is CASSFTTTRGVFF. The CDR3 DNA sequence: TGTGCCAGCAGCTTCACCACGACCAGGGGGGTATTCTTC.

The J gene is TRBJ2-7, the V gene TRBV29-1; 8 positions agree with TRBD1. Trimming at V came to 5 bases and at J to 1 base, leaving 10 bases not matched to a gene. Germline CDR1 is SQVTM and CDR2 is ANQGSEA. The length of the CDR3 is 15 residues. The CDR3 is CSVQKGQAISYEQYF. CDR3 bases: TGCAGCGTTCAGAAGGGACAGGCGATTTCCTACGAGCAGTACTTC.

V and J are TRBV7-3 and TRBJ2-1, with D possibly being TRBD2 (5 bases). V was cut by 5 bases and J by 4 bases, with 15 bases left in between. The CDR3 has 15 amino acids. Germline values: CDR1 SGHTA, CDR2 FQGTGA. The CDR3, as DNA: TGTGCCAGCAGCCCGCGAACGACTAATTACAATGAGCAGTTCTTC. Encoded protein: CASSPRTTNYNEQFF.

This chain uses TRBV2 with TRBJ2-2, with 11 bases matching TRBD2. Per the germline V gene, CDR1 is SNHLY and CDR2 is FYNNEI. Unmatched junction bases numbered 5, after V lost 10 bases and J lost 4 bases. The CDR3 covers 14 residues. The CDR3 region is CATFSGGGTGELFF. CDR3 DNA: TGTGCCACCTTTAGCGGGGGGGGCACCGGGGAGCTGTTTTTT. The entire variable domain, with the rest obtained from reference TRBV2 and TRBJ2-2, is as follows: EPEVTQTPSHQVTQMGQEVILRCVPISNHLYFYWYRQILGQKVEFLVSFYNNEISEKSEIFDDQFSVERPDGSNFTLKIRSTKLEDSAMYFCATFSGGGTGELFFGEGSRLTVL.

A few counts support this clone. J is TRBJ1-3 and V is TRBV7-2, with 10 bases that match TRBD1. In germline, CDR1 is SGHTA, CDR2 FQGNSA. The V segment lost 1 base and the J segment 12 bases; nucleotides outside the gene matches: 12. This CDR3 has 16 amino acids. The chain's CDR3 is CASSLGTRQGAAHIYF. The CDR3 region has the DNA TGTGCCAGCAGCTTAGGGACGAGACAGGGGGCCGCCCACATATATTTT.

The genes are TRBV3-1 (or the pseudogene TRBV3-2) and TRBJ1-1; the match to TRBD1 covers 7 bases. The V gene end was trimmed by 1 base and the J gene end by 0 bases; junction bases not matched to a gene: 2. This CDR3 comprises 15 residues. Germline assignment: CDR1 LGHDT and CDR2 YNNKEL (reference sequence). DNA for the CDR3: TGTGCCAGCAGCCAAGCAGGACAGGTGAACACTGAAGCTTTCTTT. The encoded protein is CASSQAGQVNTEAFF.

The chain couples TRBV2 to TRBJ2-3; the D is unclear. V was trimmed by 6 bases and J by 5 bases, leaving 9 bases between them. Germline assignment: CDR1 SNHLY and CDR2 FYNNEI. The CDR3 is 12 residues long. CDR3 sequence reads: CASREFGDTQYF. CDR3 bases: TGTGCCAGCAGGGAATTCGGAGATACGCAGTATTTT.

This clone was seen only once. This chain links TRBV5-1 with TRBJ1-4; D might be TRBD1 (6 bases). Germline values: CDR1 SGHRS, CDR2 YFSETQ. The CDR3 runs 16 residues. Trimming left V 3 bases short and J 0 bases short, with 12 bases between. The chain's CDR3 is CASSYGGASTNEKLFF. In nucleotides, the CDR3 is TGCGCCAGCAGCTACGGGGGGGCCTCAACTAATGAAAAACTGTTTTTT.

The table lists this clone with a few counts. CDR3 protein: CASSLVSGKIYEQYF. CDR3 DNA sequence: TGTGCCAGCAGCTTAGTGTCAGGGAAAATCTACGAGCAGTACTTC. The chain has TRBV7-9 and TRBJ2-7; TRBD1 is a possible D gene (5 bases). Trimming left V 1 base short and J 3 bases short, with 13 bases between. The CDR3 has 15 residues. The germline V gene has CDR1 SEHNR and CDR2 FQNEAQ (reference sequence).

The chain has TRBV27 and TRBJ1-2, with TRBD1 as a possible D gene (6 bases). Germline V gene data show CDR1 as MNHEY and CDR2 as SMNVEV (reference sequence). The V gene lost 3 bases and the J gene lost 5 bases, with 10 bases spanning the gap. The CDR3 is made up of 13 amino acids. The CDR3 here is CASSLVQGYGYTF. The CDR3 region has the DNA TGTGCCAGCAGTTTGGTACAGGGATATGGCTACACCTTC.

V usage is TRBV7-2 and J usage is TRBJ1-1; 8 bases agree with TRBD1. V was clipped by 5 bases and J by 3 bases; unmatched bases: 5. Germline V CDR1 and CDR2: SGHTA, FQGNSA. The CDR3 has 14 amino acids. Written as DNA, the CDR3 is TGTGCCAGCAGCCGCTCGACAGGGGACACTGAAGCTTTCTTT. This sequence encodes CASSRSTGDTEAFF.

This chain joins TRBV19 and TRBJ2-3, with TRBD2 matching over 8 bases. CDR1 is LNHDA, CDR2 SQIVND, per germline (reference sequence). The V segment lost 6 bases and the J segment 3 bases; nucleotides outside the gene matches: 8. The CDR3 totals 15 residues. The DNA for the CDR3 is TGTGCCAGTAGCCTAACGGGGGGGCAAACAGATACGCAGTATTTT. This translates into CASSLTGGQTDTQYF.

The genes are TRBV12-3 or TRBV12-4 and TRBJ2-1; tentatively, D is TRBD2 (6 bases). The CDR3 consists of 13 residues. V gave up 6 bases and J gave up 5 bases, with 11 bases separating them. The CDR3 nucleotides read TGTGCCAGCAGAAAGACTAGTGACAATGAGCAGTTCTTC. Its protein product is CASRKTSDNEQFF.

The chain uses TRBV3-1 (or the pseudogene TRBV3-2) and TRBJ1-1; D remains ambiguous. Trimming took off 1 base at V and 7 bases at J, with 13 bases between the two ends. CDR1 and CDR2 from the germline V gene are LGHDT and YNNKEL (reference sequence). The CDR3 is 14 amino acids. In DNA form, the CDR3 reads TGTGCCAGCAGCCAAGCGGGATCAAACTATGAAGCTTTCTTT. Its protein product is CASSQAGSNYEAFF.

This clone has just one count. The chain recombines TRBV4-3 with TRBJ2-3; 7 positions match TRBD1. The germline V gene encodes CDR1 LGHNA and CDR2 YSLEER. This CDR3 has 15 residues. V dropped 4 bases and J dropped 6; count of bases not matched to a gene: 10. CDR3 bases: TGCGCCAGCAGCCTAAGTCGACAGGGATTTGATACGCAGTATTTT. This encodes CASSLSRQGFDTQYF.

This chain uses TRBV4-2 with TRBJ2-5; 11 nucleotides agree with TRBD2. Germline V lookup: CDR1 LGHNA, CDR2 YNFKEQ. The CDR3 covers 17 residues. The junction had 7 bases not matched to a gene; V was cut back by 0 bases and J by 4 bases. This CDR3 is CASSQEVSGGAGETQYF. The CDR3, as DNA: TGTGCCAGCAGCCAAGAAGTTAGCGGGGGGGCGGGAGAGACCCAGTACTTC.

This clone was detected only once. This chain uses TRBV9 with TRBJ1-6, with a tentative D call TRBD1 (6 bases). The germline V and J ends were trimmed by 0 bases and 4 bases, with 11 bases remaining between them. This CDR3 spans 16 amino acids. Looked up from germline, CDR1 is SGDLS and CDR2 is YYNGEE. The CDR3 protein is CASSVALGTYNSPLHF. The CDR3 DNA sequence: TGTGCCAGCAGCGTAGCCCTCGGGACATATAATTCACCCCTCCACTTT.

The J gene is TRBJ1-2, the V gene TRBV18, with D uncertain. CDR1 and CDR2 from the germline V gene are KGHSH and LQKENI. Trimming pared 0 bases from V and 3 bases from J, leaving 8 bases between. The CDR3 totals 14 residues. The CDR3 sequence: CASSPPTRDYGYTF. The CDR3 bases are TGTGCCAGCTCACCACCGACAAGAGACTATGGCTACACCTTC.

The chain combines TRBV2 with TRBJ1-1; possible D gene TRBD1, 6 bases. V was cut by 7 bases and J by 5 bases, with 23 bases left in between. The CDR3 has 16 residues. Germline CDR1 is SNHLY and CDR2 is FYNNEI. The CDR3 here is CASMGALTQRGTEAFF. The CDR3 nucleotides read TGTGCCAGCATGGGGGCGCTGACCCAGAGGGGGACTGAAGCTTTCTTT.